One T cell receptor beta chain is described in this entry. This receptor's antigen is unknown. Qualities for individual bases were not recorded, and no much larger clone is one base off. The source of the sample is a study of blood T cell repertoires in COVID-19 (dated by TCRdb to the early 2020s). The study in broad terms: The collaborator samples originated in the United States, Italy and Spain and spanned the acute and convalescent phases of COVID-19. A de-identified subject ID, COVID-19 status, age in years and sex were almost always included in the sample metadata. HLA class I and class II types, where available, came from metadata supplied by the sample provider rather than from assay-based typing. Deeply sampled blood TCRbeta repertoires from subjects exposed to, actively infected with, or recovered from COVID-19 were included in the dataset. Samples came from the ongoing ImmuneRACE study (first 160 participants) plus 1,254 subjects from 6 global collaborators. The material from the prospective study consisted of cDNA or gDNA derived from T cells, B-cell-depleted T cells, or PBMCs. A freely available public database, intended as a resource for researchers studying the immune response to SARS-CoV-2, is where the repertoires were released. Findings and caveats that apply to the study as a whole: The amount of clinical and demographic metadata varied by source and participant and was provided uncurated.

TCRbeta CDR3 regions were amplified from genomic DNA by means of the immunoSEQ Assay, a bias-controlled multiplex PCR. On the study's bioinformatics: The number of nucleated cells in each sample was estimated from the amplification of reference gene primers within the assay. To quantify the absolute abundance of each unique TCRbeta CDR3 rearrangement, sequence reads were collapsed and filtered. Productive Simpson clonality was computed per sample as the square root of Simpson's diversity index over productive rearrangements. TCRdb holds this immuneACCESS table with in-frame rearrangements only. Some clones are missing; in checked studies, unresolved V genes explain under half, and the rest has no known cause. The D gene and trimming were derived from the DNA, and the V and J assignments and clone size from that table. The sample table shows 400,000 to 500,000 clones, and approximately 87% are seen once. About 1.7% of the sample goes to the ten largest clones.

Enrolling through a virtual design, the prospective study's participants ranged in age from roughly 18 to 95 years and lived across around 25 United States geographic areas. In the prospective study, participants were assigned to cohorts based on the clinical history participants reported in a screening survey and a study questionnaire. For ImmuneRACE Cohort 3, a participant was defined as recovered based on two consecutive negative NP/OP PCR tests, clearance by a healthcare professional, or resolution of symptoms. Each participant in the prospective study had whole blood, serum and a nasopharyngeal or oropharyngeal swab collected by mobile phlebotomists. Participants in the prospective study had the option to provide additional blood draws and questionnaires over an approximately 2-month period. Before DNA extraction, blood samples from the prospective study were shipped at room temperature or frozen.

This sequence originates from a woman between 40 and 50 years old who had recovered from COVID-19. The sequencing sample was made of PBMCs or T cells enriched from blood (not recorded which).

The CDR3 amino acid sequence is: CASSLGGETEAFF. The DNA is as follows: TGTGCCAGCTCACTGGGGGGGGAAACTGAAGCTTTCTTT. The V and J segments used are TRBV6-5 and TRBJ1-1; a tentative D match to TRBD1 spans 5 bases. CDR1 and CDR2 are read off the germline V gene as MNHEY and SVGAGI. Its CDR3 holds 13 amino acids, cysteine through phenylalanine. Here the CDR3 DNA is all that survives: 39 bases in frame from base 1. Trimming takes 8 bases from V and 5 bases from J, and the germline ends sit 15 bases apart.